Listed below are T cell receptor beta chains from one sample, sequenced in a study of blood T cell repertoires in COVID-19. TCRdb's table, derived via immunoSEQ multiplex PCR, lists solely in-frame clones and lacks some. The sample records fewer than 60,000 clones, 65% to 80% being singletons. The sequenced sample was peripheral blood. These receptors were taken from a man aged 70 or older with acute or convalescent COVID-19. CDR3s include the opening cysteine and the closing phenylalanine or tryptophan. A D gene is named only where the DNA matches it firmly. Size values are once, few and many counts, or a class for expanded clones, and some rows have none.

D gene	J gene	clone size	V gene	CDR3 DNA	CDR3 protein
NA	TRBJ2-1	NA	TRBV28	TGTGCCAGCAGTTTCTTCCGGAGCTCCTACAATGAGCAGTTCTTC	CASSFFRSSYNEQFF
TRBD2	TRBJ2-5	once	TRBV11-3	TGTGCCAGCAGCGGACGGACTAGCGGGACCGGGACCCAGTACTTC	CASSGRTSGTGTQYF
NA	TRBJ2-2	NA	TRBV19	TGTGCCAGTAGTATCTCCAGAAACACCGGGGAGCTGTTTTTT	CASSISRNTGELFF
NA	TRBJ1-1	NA	TRBV5-1	TGCGCCAGCGCCCCGGGGGGCAGATTGAACACTGAAGCTTTCTTT	CASAPGGRLNTEAFF
NA	TRBJ2-1	NA	TRBV5-6	TGTGCCAGCAGCTCTATTTGGCGGGGGCCCAATGAGCAGTTCTTC	CASSSIWRGPNEQFF
TRBD1	TRBJ1-2	NA	TRBV5-1	TGCGCCAGCAGTCCCGGGACAGGGGTAGAACCTGATGGCTACACCTTC	CASSPGTGVEPDGYTF
TRBD1	TRBJ1-4	NA	TRBV10-1	TGCGCCAGCAAGCCGGGACAGGGTGGTCGGGATGAAAAACTGTTTTTT	CASKPGQGGRDEKLFF
TRBD1	TRBJ2-7	once	TRBV27	TGTGCCACCTCTCGCCAGGGGGCCTACGAGCAGTACTTC	CATSRQGAYEQYF
NA	TRBJ2-5	NA	TRBV19	TGTGCCAGTACCGGAGGCGGGGAGACCCAGTACTTC	CASTGGGETQYF
TRBD2	TRBJ2-7	few	TRBV12-3/TRBV12-4	TGTGCCAGCACTACCTCCGGGACTATTTTCTTC	CASTTSGTIFF
TRBD2	TRBJ2-7	once	TRBV6-2/TRBV6-3	TGTGCCAGCAGGCCTAATAGCGGGACGAGGGAGCAGTACTTC	CASRPNSGTREQYF
TRBD1	TRBJ1-2	once	TRBV19	TGTGCCAGTATTTTACAGGGGACTAACTATGGCTACACCTTC	CASILQGTNYGYTF
NA	TRBJ2-6	NA	TRBV13	TGTGCCAGCAGTTATTACTCTGGGGCCAACGTCCTGACTTTC	CASSYYSGANVLTF
TRBD2	TRBJ2-7	NA	TRBV7-8	TGTGCCAGCAGCCCCATCGGGAGGTCCTACGAGCAGTACTTC	CASSPIGRSYEQYF
NA	TRBJ1-1	NA	TRBV3-1/TRBV3-2	TGTGCCAGCAGCCCAGGATTGGAGGAAGGGAACACTGAAGCTTTCTTT	CASSPGLEEGNTEAFF
NA	TRBJ2-6	NA	TRBV11-2	TGTGCCAGCAGCTTACTACGGCGAACGACAAGCTCTGGGGCCAACGTCCTGACTTTC	CASSLLRRTTSSGANVLTF
TRBD1	TRBJ2-5	NA	TRBV6-5	TGTGCCAGCAGTCGCAACCGGGACAGGGGGGAGACCCAGTACTTC	CASSRNRDRGETQYF
TRBD1	TRBJ2-7	NA	TRBV9	TGTGCCAGCAGCGCCGGACAGGAGACTTACGAGCAGTACTTC	CASSAGQETYEQYF
TRBD2	TRBJ2-7	NA	TRBV7-6	TGTGCCAGCAGCCCCCGGACGCGGGGGGAGGCCGAGCAGTACTTC	CASSPRTRGEAEQYF
TRBD1	TRBJ2-5	NA	TRBV6-2/TRBV6-3	TGTGCCAGCAGTTATGGGACAGGGAATGCCCAAGAGACCCAGTACTTC	CASSYGTGNAQETQYF